This T cell receptor (beta chain) is from a study of beta chain features in type 1 diabetes (dated by TCRdb to the late 2010s). About the study as a whole: Patients and healthy donors did not differ in mean age, gender distribution, total cell number or subset yield. A total of roughly 100 million sorted cells were examined across all samples, and RNA yield correlated strongly with the number of cells per subset. The study compared TCRB repertoires of sorted circulating CD4+ T cell subsets between recently diagnosed type 1 diabetes patients and matched healthy donors. Naive and central memory subsets were obtained from all 30 or so donors, but regulatory and stem cell-like memory subsets were isolated from only 8 patients and 8 healthy donors.

A single peripheral blood draw of approximately 120 mL on average was collected from each donor into heparinised tubes. Naive, central memory, regulatory and stem cell-like memory CD4+ T cells were sorted on a BD FACSAria II using a panel including CD45RO, CCR7, CD25, CD127, CD95 and CD27. A purity above 98% was achieved for all sorted populations. Right away, PBMCs were isolated by Lymphoprep density gradient centrifugation and were stained directly, with no culture step. So that batch effects would be minimized, each experiment stained and sorted samples in pairs, pairing one healthy donor with one patient. Study-level results and caveats: Naive, central memory and regulatory TCRB repertoires appeared to be more similar among patients than among healthy donors. Shorter templates might be favored by PCR, yet because patient and control samples were amplified and corrected together, any such skew would affect both groups equally. Type 1 diabetes patients showed a moderate but significant shortening of TCRB CDR3 length in all four CD4+ subsets. Because cDNA rather than genomic DNA was sequenced, highly expressing activated cells could have been over-represented, although no difference in activation and CD3 levels was found between groups. At VDJ recombination sites, type 1 diabetes patients had fewer insertions and more deleted nucleotides, which implies abnormalities in thymic rearrangement. Because small numbers of individuals were included in the HLA sub-analyses, any influence of HLA type on TCRB rearrangement was left unresolved.

This clone was counted only a few times. This receptor's antigen is unknown. Base qualities are not at hand, and no much larger clone is one base apart. The entire isolated RNA was reverse transcribed using the High Capacity cDNA Reverse Transcription Kit, and thus expressed TCRB transcripts were sequenced. Naive, central memory and regulatory T cell samples underwent deep immunoSEQ sequencing, averaging approximately 3.3 million total reads per sample. Sorted cells were lysed in RLT buffer, and RNA was extracted using DNase-treated RNeasy Micro or Mini kits according to cell number. Each cell subset was processed on its own to prevent cross-contamination, while patient and healthy donor samples were processed together. The immunoSEQ multiplex PCR was used to amplify TCRB sequences from cDNA, generating 87-bp fragments that spanned the CDR3 region. Sequencing of the amplicons was done on the Illumina HiSeq platform. The authors' analysis ran thus. Synthetic template baselines were used to correct PCR bias computationally, reads within Hamming distance 2 were collapsed together, and singletons that could not be merged were discarded. Reads were aligned against IMGT to assign V, D and J genes, CDR3 length and insertions or deletions at six rearrangement sites. Within each subset, clonotype counts were normalized to the number of sorted cells before true diversity and Gini coefficients were calculated with the tcR R package. The overlap coefficient, calculated on TCRB nucleotide sequences, was used to measure repertoire sharing. Out-of-frame TCRB sequences from naive cells were analyzed as a proxy for the pre-selection repertoire. Held by TCRdb, this immuneACCESS table contains in-frame sequences only and omits some clones. Under half of the omission traces to an unresolved V gene where checked; the cause of the rest is unknown. D and trimming come from the DNA, and the V and J calls and clone size come from that table. Here the sample has around 250,000 clones; around 15% occur a single time. The leading ten clones occupy about 0.016% of the sample.

The specimen was naive CD4+ T cells from blood. Reading the label with the study, this specimen's cell subset or site is: true naive CD4+ T cells. This TCR derives from a man aged 25 to 40 with type 1 diabetes.

The nucleotides read TGTGCCAGCAGTGACATGTTGGTAGAGGAGACCCAGTACTTC. Translated, this gives CASSDMLVEETQYF. Rearrangement joined TRBV2 to TRBJ2-5; the D gene identity is not certain. The germline V gene specifies SNHLY as CDR1 and FYNNEI as CDR2. V loses 3 bases, J loses 5 bases, and the germline ends lie 13 bases apart. Spanning cysteine to phenylalanine, the CDR3 consists of 14 amino acids. Of all the DNA, just the CDR3 is kept, 42 bases in frame from base 1.